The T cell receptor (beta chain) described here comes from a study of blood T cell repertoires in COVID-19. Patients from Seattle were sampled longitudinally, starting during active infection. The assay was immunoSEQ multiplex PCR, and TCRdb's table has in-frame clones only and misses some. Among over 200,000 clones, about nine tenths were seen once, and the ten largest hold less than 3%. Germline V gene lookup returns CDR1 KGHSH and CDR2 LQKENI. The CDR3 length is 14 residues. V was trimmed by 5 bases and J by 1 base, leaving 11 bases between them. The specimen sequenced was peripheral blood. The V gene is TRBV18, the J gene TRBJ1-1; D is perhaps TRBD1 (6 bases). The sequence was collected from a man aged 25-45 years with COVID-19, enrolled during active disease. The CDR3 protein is CASSTDRTNTEAFF. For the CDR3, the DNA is TGTGCCAGCTCAACGGACAGAACGAACACTGAAGCTTTCTTT.